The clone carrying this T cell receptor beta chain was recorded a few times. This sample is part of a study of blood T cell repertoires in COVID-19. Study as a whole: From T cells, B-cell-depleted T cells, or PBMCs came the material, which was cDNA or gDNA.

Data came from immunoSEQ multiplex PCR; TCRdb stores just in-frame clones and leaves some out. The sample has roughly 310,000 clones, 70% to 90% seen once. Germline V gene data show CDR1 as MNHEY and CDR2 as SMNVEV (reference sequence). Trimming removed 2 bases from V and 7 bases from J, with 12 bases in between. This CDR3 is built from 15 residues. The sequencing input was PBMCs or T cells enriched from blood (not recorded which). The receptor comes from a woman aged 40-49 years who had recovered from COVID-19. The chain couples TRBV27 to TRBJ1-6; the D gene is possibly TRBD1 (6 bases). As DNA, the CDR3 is TGTGCCAGCAGTTTAGGCAGGGGTGGCAATTCACCCCTCCACTTT. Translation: CASSLGRGGNSPLHF.